These 9 T cell receptor beta chains were sequenced from one sample in a study of cytomegalovirus exposure and HLA in healthy donors. Both 60 Vbeta primers and 13 Jbeta primers went into the PCR. Profiling relied on immunoSEQ multiplex PCR, and the TCRdb table lists in-frame clones only, not all of them. In the table there are about 110,000 clones, 79% of which are singletons. Sequences were obtained from PBMCs. The receptors come from a man aged 25 to 40 in good health and CMV-seropositive.

This clone was seen a single time. The V and J genes are TRBV6-4 and TRBJ1-1; D might be TRBD1 (5 bases). V lost 5 bases and J 1 base, leaving 17 bases between the germline ends. CDR3 length equals 16 residues. Germline V lookup: CDR1 MRHNA, CDR2 SNTAGT. CDR3 sequence reads: CASSTGPLGANTEAFF. CDR3 nucleotide sequence: TGTGCCAGCAGTACCGGACCTTTAGGGGCGAACACTGAAGCTTTCTTT.

V usage is TRBV6-4 and J usage is TRBJ2-3, with D possibly TRBD2 on 5 matching bases. Trimming took 4 bases from V and 1 from J, leaving 12 bases between them. CDR3 length equals 15 residues. Germline CDR1 is MRHNA and CDR2 is SNTAGT. The CDR3, as DNA: TGTGCCAGCAGTGTTCGTAGCGCCCGCACAGATACGCAGTATTTT. It encodes CASSVRSARTDTQYF.

In this sample, this clone turned up a few times. The genes are TRBV11-2 and TRBJ2-1; D may be TRBD2 (7 bases). The CDR3 is made up of 16 amino acids. Deletions cut 5 bases from V and 6 bases from J, with 20 bases between. Looked up from germline, CDR1 is SGHAT and CDR2 is FQNNGV. The CDR3, as DNA: TGTGCCAGCAGCGACCTTGCCGGGGGGCAGCCCAATGAGCAGTTCTTC. This encodes CASSDLAGGQPNEQFF. Full variable domain (outside the CDR3, taken from reference TRBV11-2 and TRBJ2-1): EAGVAQSPRYKIIEKRQSVAFWCNPISGHATLYWYQQILGQGPKLLIQFQNNGVVDDSQLPKDRFSAERLKGVDSTLKIQPAKLEDSAVYLCASSDLAGGQPNEQFFGPGTRLTVL.

J is TRBJ2-1 and V is TRBV5-3; D gene ambiguous. Being an ORF, TRBV5-3 has a function that is uncertain. Trimming shortened V by 4 bases and J by 4 bases, and 12 bases separated the two germline ends. The CDR3 has 14 residues. CDR3 DNA: TGTGCCAGAAGCGCGACAAGGAAGTACAATGAGCAGTTCTTC. Protein sequence: CARSATRKYNEQFF.

This clone appeared a few times. V usage is TRBV5-1 and J usage is TRBJ2-3; TRBD2 matches at 8 bases. CDR1 and CDR2 from the germline V gene are SGHRS and YFSETQ. V trimming: 4 bases; J trimming: 0 bases; junction bases outside the gene matches: 10. This CDR3 has 17 residues. CDR3 DNA sequence: TGCGCCAGCAGCCCCAGGGGCGGGGGGACTAGCACAGATACGCAGTATTTT. It translates to CASSPRGGGTSTDTQYF.

The genes are TRBV27 and TRBJ2-5, with TRBD2 identical over 9 bases. The J call is doubtful: the DNA matches TRBJ2-7 better. The length of the CDR3 is 13 residues. Germline V CDR1 and CDR2: MNHEY, SMNVEV (reference sequence). This CDR3 is CASSQRGAYEQYF. CDR3 bases: TGTGCCAGCAGCCAGCGGGGGGCCTACGAGCAGTACTTC.

V is TRBV27 and J is TRBJ2-1; 10 bases match TRBD2. The CDR3 is made up of 13 amino acids. V dropped 6 bases and J dropped 8; count of bases not matched to a gene: 4. Germline-derived CDR1 and CDR2 are MNHEY and SMNVEV (reference sequence). The CDR3 is CASRPTSGDEQFF. Written as DNA, the CDR3 is TGTGCCAGCAGGCCAACTAGCGGGGATGAGCAGTTCTTC.

This clone was recorded only once. This chain joins TRBV6-1 and TRBJ2-5, with D tentatively TRBD1 (5 bases). The germline V gene encodes CDR1 MNHNS and CDR2 SASEGT. V lost 5 bases to trimming and J lost 1 base, with 11 bases between them. There are 14 residues in the CDR3. In nucleotides, the CDR3 is TGTGCCAGCAGTAGGACAATGTTCCAAGAGACCCAGTACTTC. Translated, it gives CASSRTMFQETQYF.

As concerns this clone: One end of the junction is discordant with germline, which a read error may explain. The same CDR3 also results from other DNA sequences found in this sample. V usage is TRBV9 and J usage is TRBJ1-1, with no clear D. This CDR3 has 15 residues. Germline CDR1 SGDLS, CDR2 YYNGEE. CDR3 in DNA: TGTGCCAGCAGCGTAGTGGGCAGCATGAACACTGAAGCTTTCTTC. Translation: CASSVVGSMNTEAFF.